Detailed here is one T cell receptor beta chain. This PCR relied on a set of 60 Vbeta primers and 13 Jbeta primers. Data came from immunoSEQ multiplex PCR; TCRdb stores just in-frame clones and leaves some out. The sample lists roughly 100,000 clones, 60% to 85% seen once, with about 5.3% in the top ten. This entry belongs to a study of cytomegalovirus exposure and HLA in healthy donors. CDR1 and CDR2 from the germline V gene are SGHVS and FQNEAQ. The CDR3 is 17 amino acids. Trimming stripped 3 bases from V and 5 bases from J, with 17 bases between. The genes are TRBV7-8 and TRBJ2-6; D call uncertain. Sequenced sample: PBMCs. The receptor comes from a male donor in good health and CMV-seronegative. The CDR3 DNA sequence: TGTGCCAGCAGCTTTTTTCGGGTTCCTCTCCGGGCCAACGTCCTGACTTTC. Protein: CASSFFRVPLRANVLTF.